A single sample is the source of the 26 T cell receptor beta chains below, sequenced in a study of blood T cell repertoires in COVID-19. Clones were sequenced by immunoSEQ multiplex PCR, and TCRdb holds only the in-frame ones, with some missing. The sample lists about 340,000 clones, 65% to 90% seen once, with around 7.4% in the top ten. Sequenced sample: peripheral blood. The receptors derive from a woman in her fifties or sixties with COVID-19, enrolled during active disease.

The rearrangement links TRBV13 to TRBJ2-1; 13 bases are a match to TRBD2. The CDR3 is 16 amino acids. J lost 7 bases, V lost 4 bases, and 7 bases had no gene match. The germline V gene encodes CDR1 PRHDT and CDR2 FYEKMQ (reference sequence). The CDR3 is CASSYGGLAGVNEQFF. In nucleotides, the CDR3 is TGTGCCAGCAGCTACGGTGGACTAGCGGGGGTAAATGAGCAGTTCTTC.

The chain links TRBV7-9 to TRBJ2-7; TRBD1 is a possible D gene (6 bases). Germline loops: CDR1 SEHNR, CDR2 FQNEAQ (reference sequence). This CDR3 comprises 14 residues. V was cut by 8 bases and J by 2 bases, with 16 bases left in between. In DNA, the CDR3 is TGTGCCAGCGAAGGGCAGGGGTTGCCCTACGAGCAGTACTTC. Protein sequence: CASEGQGLPYEQYF.

The CDR3 coding sequence is TGTGCCAGCAGCGGGCAGACAGGGTCTAAGCCGGGTGGAAACACCATATATTTT. This codes for CASSGQTGSKPGGNTIYF. The genes are TRBV9 and TRBJ1-3, with 7 bases lining up with TRBD1. The CDR3 contains 18 residues. Germline CDR1 and CDR2: SGDLS and YYNGEE. J was trimmed by 3 bases and V by 3 bases; bases with no gene match: 15.

The genes are TRBV30 and TRBJ2-5, with 7 bases aligning to TRBD2. The trim removed 3 bases at V and 5 bases at J, leaving 6 bases unmatched. CDR1 GTSNPN and CDR2 SVGIG come from the germline V gene (reference sequence). This CDR3 comprises 13 residues. In DNA, the CDR3 is TGTGCCTGGAGAAGGCAGGGAGGGGAGACCCAGTACTTC. Amino acid sequence: CAWRRQGGETQYF.

The chain uses TRBV6-1 and TRBJ2-5, with D possibly TRBD2 on 6 matching bases. The germline V gene has CDR1 MNHNS and CDR2 SASEGT. The V gene lost 4 bases and the J gene lost 6 bases, with 21 bases spanning the gap. The CDR3 is made up of 16 amino acids. This chain's CDR3 is CASSAQWGYSGQTQYF. CDR3 DNA sequence: TGTGCCAGCAGTGCTCAGTGGGGATATAGCGGTCAGACCCAGTACTTC.

The chain links TRBV2 to TRBJ2-1; maybe TRBD1 (6 bases). CDR1 and CDR2 from the germline V gene are SNHLY and FYNNEI. Trimming pared 6 bases from V and 8 bases from J, leaving 14 bases between. This CDR3 has 13 amino acids. The DNA for the CDR3 is TGTGCCAGCAGATTGGGCAGGGGAGATGAGCAGTTCTTC. Its protein is CASRLGRGDEQFF.

The chain links TRBV6-5 to TRBJ1-1; D gene ambiguous. V dropped 6 bases and J dropped 4 bases, with 15 bases sitting between them. The germline gives CDR1 MNHEY, CDR2 SVGAGI. This CDR3 is built from 14 residues. The CDR3 DNA follows: TGTGCCAGCAGGTTTACGGGGTCGGCCACTGAAGCTTTCTTT. This gives the protein CASRFTGSATEAFF.

Written as DNA, the CDR3 is TGTGCCAGCAGCCGGACAGCCTACAATGAGCAGTTCTTC. Protein sequence: CASSRTAYNEQFF. This chain uses TRBV6-2 or TRBV6-3 with TRBJ2-1, with TRBD1 as a possible D gene (6 bases). Trimming removed 6 bases at V and 2 bases at J, with 8 bases between. Per germline, CDR1 MNHEY and CDR2 SVGEGT. The CDR3 loop spans 13 amino acids.

This rearrangement joins TRBV9 to TRBJ2-5, with TRBD2 matching over 8 bases. CDR1 SGDLS and CDR2 YYNGEE come from the germline V gene. Unmatched junction bases numbered 6, after V lost 3 bases and J lost 2 bases. This CDR3 region has 15 residues. CDR3 DNA: TGTGCCAGCAGCGATGGCGGGGGGCCTCAAGAGACCCAGTACTTC. Its protein is CASSDGGGPQETQYF.

This rearrangement joins TRBV7-9 to TRBJ1-1; 8 bases fit TRBD1. From germline, CDR1 is SEHNR and CDR2 FQNEAQ (reference sequence). V gave up 3 bases and J gave up 4 bases; unmatched junction bases: 4. The CDR3 loop spans 14 amino acids. CDR3 bases: TGTGCCAGCAGCTTTGGACAGGGTACCACTGAAGCTTTCTTT. It is translated as CASSFGQGTTEAFF.

V and J are TRBV7-7 and TRBJ2-6; D is uncertain. This CDR3 is 15 amino acids long. With 5 bases removed from V and 1 base from J, the gap between germline ends came to 9 bases. Germline assignment: CDR1 SSHAT and CDR2 FNYEAQ (reference sequence). In DNA form, the CDR3 reads TGTGCCAGCAGCCCCCAGATTTCTGGGGCCAACGTCCTGACTTTC. Translated: CASSPQISGANVLTF.

The gene calls are TRBV5-1 and TRBJ1-1, with 8 bases fitting TRBD1. V dropped 4 bases and J dropped 2; count of bases not matched to a gene: 4. The CDR3 has 14 amino acids. Germline V CDR1 and CDR2: SGHRS, YFSETQ. CDR3 sequence reads: CASSRQGPNTEAFF. Written as DNA, the CDR3 is TGCGCCAGCAGCCGACAGGGGCCCAACACTGAAGCTTTCTTT.

The genes are TRBV10-2 and TRBJ2-7; a possible D gene is TRBD2 (6 bases). V was clipped by 6 bases and J by 0 bases, with 12 bases between them. This CDR3 has 14 residues. Germline assignment: CDR1 WSHSY and CDR2 SAAADI. The CDR3 here is CASRIPGVSYEQYF. The CDR3 region has the DNA TGCGCCAGCAGGATACCGGGAGTCTCCTACGAGCAGTACTTC.

The chain combines TRBV5-1 with TRBJ2-7, with D unresolved. Germline loops: CDR1 SGHRS, CDR2 YFSETQ. CDR3 length: 15 residues. Trimming shortened V by 0 bases and J by 0 bases, and 10 bases separated the two germline ends. The CDR3: CASSLAGSFSYEQYF. The CDR3 DNA is TGCGCCAGCAGCTTGGCCGGTTCCTTCTCCTACGAGCAGTACTTC.

This chain links TRBV3-1 (or the pseudogene TRBV3-2) with TRBJ1-2, with TRBD1 matching over 10 bases. Trimming at V came to 4 bases and at J to 6 bases, leaving 2 bases not matched to a gene. The CDR3 is 13 amino acids. CDR1 is LGHDT, CDR2 YNNKEL, per germline (reference sequence). The CDR3 DNA sequence: TGTGCCAGCAGCCCGACAGGGGGCAATGGCTACACCTTC. Its translation: CASSPTGGNGYTF.

This sequence joins TRBV11-2 and TRBJ2-2; a possible D gene is TRBD1 (5 bases). CDR3 length equals 16 residues. Trimming pared 6 bases from V and 1 base from J, leaving 15 bases between. Germline CDR1 is SGHAT and CDR2 is FQNNGV. CDR3 residues: CASRRRGNENTGELFF. CDR3 DNA: TGTGCCAGCAGGAGAAGGGGCAACGAGAACACCGGGGAGCTGTTTTTT.

J is TRBJ1-6 and V is TRBV5-1; unclear D gene. The CDR3 length is 13 residues. The germline CDR1 and CDR2 sequences are SGHRS and YFSETQ. The ends were cut back, 2 bases at V and 13 bases at J, with 13 bases in the middle. The CDR3 region has the DNA TGCGCCAGCAGCTTTGATTTCGGGTTTCCCCTCCACTTT. Its translation is CASSFDFGFPLHF. The full variable domain, with the rest looked up from reference TRBV5-1 and TRBJ1-6, is KAGVTQTPRYLIKTRGQQVTLSCSPISGHRSVSWYQQTPGQGLQFLFEYFSETQRNKGNFPGRFSGRQFSNSRSEMNVSTLELGDSALYLCASSFDFGFPLHFGNGTRLTVT.

This clone was counted between two and nine times. This chain links TRBV5-1 with TRBJ2-7; tentative D call: TRBD1 (5 bases). V lost 0 bases to trimming and J lost 2 bases, with 15 bases between them. The CDR3 sequence is 16 residues long. Germline values: CDR1 SGHRS, CDR2 YFSETQ. As DNA, the CDR3 is TGCGCCAGCAGCTTGGGGGGCACCGGCCCACCCTACGAGCAGTACTTC. It is translated as CASSLGGTGPPYEQYF.

This sequence joins TRBV9 and TRBJ2-3; TRBD2 matches at 10 bases. Germline-derived CDR1 and CDR2 are SGDLS and YYNGEE. V shed 3 bases, J shed 5 bases, and the junction held 12 bases outside the gene matches. The CDR3 has 17 amino acids. In nucleotides, the CDR3 is TGTGCCAGCAGCGCCGTGGGGCTAGCGGGGGAAGTAGATACGCAGTATTTT. Its translation is CASSAVGLAGEVDTQYF.

The chain links TRBV27 to TRBJ2-2, with D possibly matching TRBD2 (7 bases). The V end was cut by 8 bases, the J end by 3 bases, with 19 bases between. This CDR3 has 16 residues. Per the germline V gene, CDR1 is MNHEY and CDR2 is SMNVEV (reference sequence). CDR3 sequence (DNA): TGTGCCAGCCGACACACAGGGAGCGGGGACACCGGGGAGCTGTTTTTT. This sequence encodes CASRHTGSGDTGELFF.

The V and J genes are TRBV28 and TRBJ2-7; 7 nucleotides agree with TRBD1. The CDR3 length is 14 residues. Germline values: CDR1 MDHEN, CDR2 SYDVKM. Germline trimming cut 5 bases from V and 4 bases from J; bases unmatched to any gene: 8. Written as DNA, the CDR3 is TGTGCCAGCAGTACCGGGCAGGGGGTTTACGAGCAGTACTTC. This sequence encodes CASSTGQGVYEQYF.

This clone was seen once. At the DNA level, this CDR3 is encoded by other sequences in the same sample as well. The J gene is TRBJ2-7, the V gene TRBV9; 9 bases map to TRBD2. The V gene end was trimmed by 0 bases and the J gene end by 3 bases; junction bases not matched to a gene: 1. Germline V gene data show CDR1 as SGDLS and CDR2 as YYNGEE. The CDR3 totals 14 residues. CDR3 protein: CASSVGSGGYEQYF. Here the CDR3 DNA reads TGTGCCAGCAGCGTAGGTAGCGGGGGCTACGAGCAGTACTTC.

V usage is TRBV27 and J usage is TRBJ2-1; possibly TRBD2 for D (5 bases). Germline V gene data show CDR1 as MNHEY and CDR2 as SMNVEV (reference sequence). Trimming shortened V by 4 bases and J by 5 bases, and 15 bases separated the two germline ends. The CDR3 has 15 residues. The CDR3, as DNA: TGTGCCAGCAGTTACGAAATAGAGGGCCACAATGAGCAGTTCTTC. Translating it yields CASSYEIEGHNEQFF.

The gene calls are TRBV10-3 and TRBJ1-2; maybe TRBD1 (5 bases). The CDR3 runs to 14 residues. The germline V and J ends were trimmed by 4 bases and 3 bases, with 12 bases remaining between them. Germline lookup yields CDR1 ENHRY and CDR2 SYGVKD. CDR3 protein: CAISAPGPYYGYTF. The CDR3 region has the DNA TGTGCCATCAGTGCCCCAGGGCCCTACTATGGCTACACCTTC.

This rearrangement joins TRBV4-2 to TRBJ2-7, with 15 nucleotides matching TRBD2. The junction had 13 bases not matched to a gene; V was cut back by 4 bases and J by 6 bases. This CDR3 is 18 amino acids long. CDR1 is LGHNA and CDR2 is YNFKEQ in the germline V gene. The CDR3 sequence is CASSPLLGLAGGLLEQYF. The CDR3 region has the DNA TGTGCCAGCAGCCCCTTGCTGGGACTAGCGGGGGGCCTCCTCGAGCAGTACTTC.

This chain uses TRBV11-3 with TRBJ1-2, with 7 bases identical to TRBD1. Germline lookup yields CDR1 SGHNT and CDR2 YENEEA. V trimming: 2 bases; J trimming: 2 bases; junction bases outside the gene matches: 2. The CDR3 totals 14 residues. The CDR3 coding sequence is TGTGCCAGCAGCTTAACAGGGGACAACTATGGCTACACCTTC. Translating gives CASSLTGDNYGYTF. Looking up the rest from reference TRBV11-3 and TRBJ1-2 gives the full variable domain: EAGVVQSPRYKIIEKKQPVAFWCNPISGHNTLYWYLQNLGQGPELLIRYENEEAVDDSQLPKDRFSAERLKGVDSTLKIQPAELGDSAVYLCASSLTGDNYGYTFGSGTRLTVV.